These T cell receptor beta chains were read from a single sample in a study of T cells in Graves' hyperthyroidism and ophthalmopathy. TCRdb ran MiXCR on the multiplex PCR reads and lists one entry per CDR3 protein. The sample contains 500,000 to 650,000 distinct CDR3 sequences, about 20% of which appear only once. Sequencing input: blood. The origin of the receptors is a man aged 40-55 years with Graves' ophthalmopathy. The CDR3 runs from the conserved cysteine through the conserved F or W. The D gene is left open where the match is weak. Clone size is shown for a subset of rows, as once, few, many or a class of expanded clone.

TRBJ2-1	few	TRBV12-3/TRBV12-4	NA	CASSLPENEQFF	TGTGCCAGCAGTTTACCAGAGAATGAGCAGTTCTTC
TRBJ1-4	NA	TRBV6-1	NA	CASSENRGEREKLFF	TGTGCCAGCAGTGAAAATAGGGGGGAGAGGGAAAAACTGTTTTTT
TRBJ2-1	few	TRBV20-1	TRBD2	CSARVASGSSYNEQFF	TGCAGTGCTAGGGTAGCTAGCGGGAGCTCCTACAATGAGCAGTTCTTC
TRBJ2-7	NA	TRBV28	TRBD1	CASSEGTAQTYEQYF	TGTGCCAGCAGTGAGGGGACAGCGCAAACCTACGAGCAGTACTTC
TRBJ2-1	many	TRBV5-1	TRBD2	CASSLGLAGNEQFF	TGTGCCAGCAGTTTAGGGCTAGCGGGGAATGAGCAGTTCTTC
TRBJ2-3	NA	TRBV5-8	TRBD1	CASSLAGQGPWEYF	TGTGCCAGCAGCTTAGCGGGACAGGGGCCCTGGGAGTATTTT
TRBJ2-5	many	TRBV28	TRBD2	CASSRAGAGETQYF	TGTGCCAGTTCTCGAGCGGGAGCCGGGGAGACCCAGTACTTC
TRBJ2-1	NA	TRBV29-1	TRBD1	CSVDPMQGALNEQFF	TGCAGCGTTGACCCAATGCAGGGGGCACTCAATGAGCAGTTCTTC
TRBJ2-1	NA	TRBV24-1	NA	CATSDKTEQFF	TGTGCCACCAGTGATAAGACTGAGCAGTTCTTC
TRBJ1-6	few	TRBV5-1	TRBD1	CASSLARTGSVYNSPLHF	TGCGCCAGCAGCTTGGCAAGGACAGGGTCGGTTTATAATTCACCCCTCCACTTT
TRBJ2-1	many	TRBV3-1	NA	CASGLGGRYNEQFF	TGTGCCAGCGGTCTGGGGGGAAGGTACAATGAGCAGTTCTTC
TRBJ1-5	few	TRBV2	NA	CASSPTGNHQPQHF	TGTGCCAGCAGTCCCACAGGGAACCATCAGCCCCAGCATTTT
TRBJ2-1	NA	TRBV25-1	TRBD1	CASSEKNRGNEQFF	TGTGCCAGCAGTGAGAAAAACAGGGGGAATGAGCAGTTCTTC
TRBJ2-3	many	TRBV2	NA	CASSLVRRETDTQYF	TGTGCCAGCAGTCTGGTTAGGCGGGAAACAGATACGCAGTATTTT
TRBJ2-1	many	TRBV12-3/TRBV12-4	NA	CASKLGGGSRNEQFF	TGTGCCAGCAAACTAGGGGGGGGGTCTCGCAATGAGCAGTTCTTC
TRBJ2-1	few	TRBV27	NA	CASSSMGKPRLGDEQFF	TGTGCCAGCAGCTCCATGGGGAAACCTCGTCTGGGGGATGAGCAGTTCTTC
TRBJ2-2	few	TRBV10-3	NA	CAISESSWSGELFF	TGTGCCATCAGTGAGTCGTCATGGTCCGGGGAGCTGTTTTTT
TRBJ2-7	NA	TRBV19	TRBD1	CASNGDRGQEQYF	TGTGCCAGTAATGGGGACAGGGGGCAAGAGCAGTACTTC
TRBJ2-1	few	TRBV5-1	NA	CASRSGAEQFF	TGCGCCAGCAGATCGGGGGCCGAGCAGTTCTTC
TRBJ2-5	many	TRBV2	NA	CASSGHPSYF	TGTGCCAGCAGCGGACACCCGTCGTACTTC
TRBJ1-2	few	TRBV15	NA	CATSRDWVKGYGYTF	TGTGCCACCAGCAGAGATTGGGTGAAAGGCTATGGCTACACCTTC
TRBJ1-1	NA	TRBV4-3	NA	CASSRAGVRNTEAFF	TGCGCCAGCAGCCGAGCAGGGGTGAGAAACACTGAAGCTTTCTTT
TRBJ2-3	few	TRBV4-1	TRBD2	CASSQYLSGIYTDTQYF	TGCGCCAGCAGCCAATACCTTAGCGGGATCTACACAGATACGCAGTATTTT
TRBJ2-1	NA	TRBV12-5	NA	CASGLLGQGYNEQFF	TGTGCTAGTGGTTTGCTGGGGCAGGGCTACAATGAGCAGTTCTTC
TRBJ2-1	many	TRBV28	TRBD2	CASSLTTSGRSRAYNEQFF	TGTGCCAGCAGTTTAACCACTAGCGGGAGATCCCGGGCCTACAATGAGCAGTTCTTC
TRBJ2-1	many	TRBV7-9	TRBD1	CASSLGQGAYNEQFF	TGTGCCAGCAGTTTGGGACAGGGGGCCTACAATGAGCAGTTCTTC
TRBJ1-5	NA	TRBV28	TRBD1	CASSRGQANQPQHF	TGTGCCAGCAGTCGGGGACAGGCAAATCAGCCCCAGCATTTT
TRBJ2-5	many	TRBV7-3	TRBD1	CASSAGQGGQETQYF	TGTGCCAGCAGCGCGGGACAGGGGGGTCAAGAGACCCAGTACTTC
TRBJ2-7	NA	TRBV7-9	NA	CASSSPGATKPYEQYF	TGTGCCAGCAGCTCCCCGGGAGCCACAAAGCCCTACGAGCAGTACTTC
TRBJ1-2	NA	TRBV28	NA	CASSARLGYTF	TGTGCCAGCAGTGCCAGGTTAGGCTACACCTTC
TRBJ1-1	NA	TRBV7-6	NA	CASSHYSAVGVDTEAFF	TGTGCCAGCAGCCACTACAGCGCGGTGGGGGTTGACACTGAAGCTTTCTTT
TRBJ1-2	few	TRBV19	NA	CASTPGGIYGYTF	TGTGCCAGTACCCCCGGGGGGATCTATGGCTACACCTTC
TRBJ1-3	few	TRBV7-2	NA	CASSLGSHRIGNTIYF	TGTGCCAGCAGCTTGGGTTCTCATAGAATTGGAAACACCATATATTTT
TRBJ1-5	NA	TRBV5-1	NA	CASSLAGTRDQPQHF	TGCGCCAGCAGCTTGGCCGGGACAAGGGATCAGCCCCAGCATTTT
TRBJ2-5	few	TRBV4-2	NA	CASSQGGKETQYF	TGTGCCAGCAGCCAAGGGGGAAAAGAGACCCAGTACTTC
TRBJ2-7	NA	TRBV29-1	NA	CSVGGLGPLGDEQYF	TGCAGCGTTGGGGGCCTAGGCCCCCTGGGGGACGAGCAGTACTTC
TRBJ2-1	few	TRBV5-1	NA	CASSLSPGRSYNEQFF	TGCGCCAGCAGCTTATCGCCAGGGCGCTCCTACAATGAGCAGTTCTTC
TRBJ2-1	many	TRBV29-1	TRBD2	CSAKQERGDNEQFF	TGCAGCGCTAAGCAGGAGCGGGGCGACAATGAGCAGTTCTTC
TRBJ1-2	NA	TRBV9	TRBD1	CASSGPGGYGYTF	TGTGCCAGCAGCGGGCCAGGGGGCTATGGCTACACCTTC
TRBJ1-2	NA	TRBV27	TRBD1	CASSFTAGQLYGYTF	TGTGCCAGCAGTTTCACTGCGGGACAGCTCTATGGCTACACCTTC
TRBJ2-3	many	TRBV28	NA	CASLPQRTSTDTQYF	TGTGCCAGCCTCCCCCAGCGGACTAGCACAGATACGCAGTATTTT
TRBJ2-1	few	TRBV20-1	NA	CSAEREQNNEQFF	TGCAGTGCTGAGAGGGAGCAGAACAATGAGCAGTTCTTC
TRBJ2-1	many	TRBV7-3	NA	CASSPHGGGDYNEQFF	TGTGCCAGCAGCCCGCATGGGGGTGGGGATTACAATGAGCAGTTCTTC
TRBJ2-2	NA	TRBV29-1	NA	CSVEDPARATGELFF	TGCAGCGTTGAAGATCCAGCGAGAGCAACCGGGGAGCTGTTTTTT
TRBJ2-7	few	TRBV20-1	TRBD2	CSARDAGGLGYEQYF	TGCAGTGCTAGAGACGCGGGAGGGCTGGGTTACGAGCAGTACTTC
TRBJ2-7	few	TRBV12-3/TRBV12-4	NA	CASSLRGRNEQYF	TGTGCCAGCAGTTTGCGGGGTAGGAACGAGCAGTACTTC
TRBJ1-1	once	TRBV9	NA	CASSPERRVTEAFF	TGTGCCAGCAGTCCGGAAAGGAGGGTTACTGAAGCTTTCTTT
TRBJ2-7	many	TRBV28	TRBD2	CASSLSSGASEQYF	TGTGCCAGCAGTTTGTCTAGCGGCGCGTCGGAGCAGTACTTC
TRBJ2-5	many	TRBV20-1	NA	CSGQEQETQYF	TGCAGTGGACAGGAACAAGAGACCCAGTACTTC
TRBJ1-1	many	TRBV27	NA	CASRQVGDTEAFF	TGTGCCAGCCGCCAAGTCGGGGACACTGAAGCTTTCTTT
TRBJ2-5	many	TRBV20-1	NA	CSALPPTGLETQYF	TGCAGTGCTTTACCCCCCACAGGGCTTGAGACCCAGTACTTC
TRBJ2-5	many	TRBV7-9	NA	CASSPNRLVGRETQYF	TGTGCCAGCAGCCCAAACCGACTAGTCGGTCGAGAGACCCAGTACTTC
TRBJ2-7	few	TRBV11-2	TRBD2	CASSARLADYEQYF	TGTGCCAGCAGCGCCCGACTAGCGGACTACGAGCAGTACTTC
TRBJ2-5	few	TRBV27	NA	CASSARGVGGGTQYF	TGTGCCAGCAGTGCCAGGGGAGTGGGAGGCGGGACCCAGTACTTC
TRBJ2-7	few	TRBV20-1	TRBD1	CSARDGQGEPFPYEQYF	TGCAGTGCTAGGGATGGACAGGGCGAACCTTTTCCCTACGAGCAGTACTTC